This TCR beta chain was sequenced during a study of blood T cell repertoires in COVID-19. CDR1 is SQVTM, CDR2 ANQGSEA, per germline. The CDR3 length is 15 residues. V lost 3 bases and J lost 1; bases outside the gene matches: 3. Method: immunoSEQ multiplex PCR; TCRdb's copy keeps in-frame clones and lacks some. Counted here are 120,000 or so clones, roughly 77% occurring once; the ten biggest clones make up 15% to 20%. The receptor comes from a man in his sixties with active or convalescent COVID-19. This rearrangement joins TRBV29-1 to TRBJ2-5, with 12 bases fitting TRBD1. Sequencing was performed on peripheral blood. In DNA, the CDR3 is TGCAGCGTTGACCGGGGACAGGGGGCCCAAGAGACCCAGTACTTC. This encodes CSVDRGQGAQETQYF. Supplemented by reference TRBV29-1 and TRBJ2-5, the full variable domain reads SAVISQKPSRDICQRGTSLTIQCQVDSQVTMMFWYRQQPGQSLTLIATANQGSEATYESGFVIDKFPISRPNLTFSTLTVSNMSPEDSSIYLCSVDRGQGAQETQYFGPGTRLLVL.